Below, 27 T cell receptor beta chains from the same sample are listed, as sequenced in a study of beta chain features in type 1 diabetes. Study findings and constraints: When Type 1 diabetes patients were examined, their TCRB CDR3s proved moderately but significantly shorter in all four CD4+ subsets.

All of the isolated RNA was reverse transcribed, so expressed TCRB transcripts were sequenced. The table came from immunoSEQ multiplex PCR; TCRdb's copy has only in-frame clones and leaves some out. The sample contains about 170,000 clones, approximately 8.4% of which appear only once. These TCRs are of unknown antigen specificity. Sequenced: central memory CD4+ T cells from blood. The receptors derive from a man between 18 and 35 years old with type 1 diabetes.

This chain links TRBV7-9 with TRBJ2-1; D possibly corresponds to TRBD1 (6 bases). Germline assignment: CDR1 SEHNR and CDR2 FQNEAQ (reference sequence). The CDR3 has 16 residues. V was trimmed by 5 bases and J by 5 bases, leaving 19 bases between them. CDR3 bases: TGTGCCAGCAGCCCCCTACAGGGAGTTTCTAACAATGAGCAGTTCTTC. Amino acid sequence: CASSPLQGVSNNEQFF.

V and J are TRBV7-2 and TRBJ1-3; the D is unclear. The ends were cut back, 5 bases at V and 1 base at J, with 9 bases in the middle. The CDR3 totals 14 residues. From germline, CDR1 is SGHTA and CDR2 FQGNSA. In DNA form, the CDR3 reads TGTGCCAGCAGCCTTGCAGGTTCTGGAAACACCATATATTTT. It codes for CASSLAGSGNTIYF. Complete variable domain (other parts from reference TRBV7-2 and TRBJ1-3): GAGVSQSPSNKVTEKGKDVELRCDPISGHTALYWYRQSLGQGLEFLIYFQGNSAPDKSGLPSDRFSAERTGGSVSTLTIQRTQQEDSAVYLCASSLAGSGNTIYFGEGSWLTVV.

This clone has more than one count but fewer than ten. The gene calls are TRBV5-1 and TRBJ2-2; 8 bases map to TRBD1. CDR1 is SGHRS and CDR2 is YFSETQ in the germline V gene. The V and J ends lost 7 bases and 4 bases, in that order; junction bases with no gene match: 6. The CDR3 spans 14 residues. This chain's CDR3 is CASGGQGGTGELFF. The CDR3 region has the DNA TGCGCCAGCGGCGGACAGGGTGGCACCGGGGAGCTGTTTTTT.

This clone was counted a few times. This chain joins TRBV19 and TRBJ1-3; D might be TRBD1 (5 bases). The CDR3 is 14 amino acids. CDR1 LNHDA and CDR2 SQIVND come from the germline V gene (reference sequence). The germline V and J ends were trimmed by 5 bases and 2 bases, with 10 bases remaining between them. The CDR3 spells CASSGQGTGNTIYF. The CDR3 region has the DNA TGTGCCAGTAGTGGCCAGGGCACTGGAAACACCATATATTTT.

The chain carries TRBV5-1 and TRBJ1-1; 7 bases are shared with TRBD1. Germline V gene lookup returns CDR1 SGHRS and CDR2 YFSETQ. V gave up 7 bases and J gave up 1 base; unmatched junction bases: 7. This CDR3 is 14 amino acids long. The CDR3 sequence: CASGDGTANTEAFF. As DNA, the CDR3 is TGCGCCAGCGGAGACGGGACAGCGAACACTGAAGCTTTCTTT.

This clone showed up just a few times. The V gene is TRBV28, the J gene TRBJ2-1, with D hard to call. V dropped 6 bases and J dropped 4 bases, with 10 bases sitting between them. Germline CDR1 and CDR2: MDHEN and SYDVKM. The CDR3 totals 13 residues. The CDR3 DNA reads TGTGCCAGCAGCCCTCCCGTTTACAATGAGCAGTTCTTC. This gives the protein CASSPPVYNEQFF.

The chain recombines TRBV7-2 with TRBJ2-2, with D possibly matching TRBD1 (5 bases). The germline CDR1 and CDR2 sequences are SGHTA and FQGNSA. The CDR3 contains 15 residues. With 2 bases removed from V and 2 bases from J, the gap between germline ends came to 9 bases. The CDR3 sequence: CASSLYQGNTGELFF. The CDR3 DNA is TGTGCCAGCAGCTTATACCAGGGCAACACCGGGGAGCTGTTTTTT.

This clone was seen a few times. The chain recombines TRBV19 with TRBJ2-1, with 8 positions matching TRBD2. The CDR3 extends over 12 amino acids. Per germline, CDR1 LNHDA and CDR2 SQIVND (reference sequence). V shed 4 bases and J 9 bases; nucleotides not matched to a gene: 2. CDR3 coding DNA: TGTGCCAGTAGTACTAGCGGGCGTGAGCAGTTCTTC. The encoded protein is CASSTSGREQFF. Combining the CDR3 with reference TRBV19 and TRBJ2-1 gives the whole variable domain DGGITQSPKYLFRKEGQNVTLSCEQNLNHDAMYWYRQDPGQGLRLIYYSQIVNDFQKGDIAEGYSVSREKKESFPLTVTSAQKNPTAFYLCASSTSGREQFFGPGTRLTVL.

The rearrangement uses TRBV19 and TRBJ2-4; D unresolved. Germline loops: CDR1 LNHDA, CDR2 SQIVND (reference sequence). Trimming shortened V by 5 bases and J by 1 base, and 12 bases separated the two germline ends. This CDR3 has 15 amino acids. As DNA, the CDR3 is TGTGCCAGTAGTCTGAGTGCTGAGGCCAAAAACATTCAGTACTTC. Encoded protein: CASSLSAEAKNIQYF.

The sample holds many counts of this clone. The rearrangement links TRBV28 to TRBJ2-3; no firm D call. Germline V CDR1 and CDR2: MDHEN, SYDVKM. CDR3 length: 10 residues. V lost 8 bases to trimming and J lost 13 bases, with 13 bases between them. CDR3 loop: CASRALREYF. CDR3 sequence (DNA): TGTGCCAGCCGAGCCCTCCGCGAGTATTTT.

V gene TRBV18 combines with J gene TRBJ1-1; the match to TRBD1 covers 9 bases. The CDR3 runs to 15 residues. Trimming at V came to 3 bases and at J to 3 bases, leaving 5 bases not matched to a gene. Germline CDR1 is KGHSH and CDR2 is LQKENI. CDR3 residues: CASSPWTGADTEAFF. CDR3 DNA: TGTGCCAGCTCACCCTGGACAGGGGCGGACACTGAAGCTTTCTTT.

As regards this clone: One junction end disagrees with the germline gene, perhaps due to a read error. V and J are TRBV6-5 and TRBJ1-4, with D uncertain. The CDR3 sequence is 13 residues long. CDR1 is MNHEY and CDR2 is SVGAGI in the germline V gene. CDR3 nucleotide sequence: TGTGCCATCAGTGAGGAGCGGACGGAAAAACTGTTTTTT. Amino acids: CAISEERTEKLFF.

This clone has only a few counts. The chain employs TRBV6-5 and TRBJ2-1; perhaps TRBD1 as D (6 bases). The CDR3 has 15 amino acids. V was trimmed by 8 bases and J by 3 bases, leaving 17 bases between them. Germline lookup yields CDR1 MNHEY and CDR2 SVGAGI. CDR3 nucleotide sequence: TGTGCCAGCGCCTCCGGACAGCGACTCTACAATGAGCAGTTCTTC. It translates to CASASGQRLYNEQFF.

This clone appeared once. V gene TRBV14 combines with J gene TRBJ2-1; 8 positions match TRBD1. The CDR3 is 14 amino acids. The ends lost 4 bases at V and 3 bases at J; junction bases unmatched: 2. The V gene's germline CDR1 is SGHDN and CDR2 FVKESK. The CDR3 region is CASSPGTGYNEQFF. In DNA form, the CDR3 reads TGTGCCAGCAGCCCCGGGACAGGCTACAATGAGCAGTTCTTC.

This clone turned up a few times. The rearrangement joins TRBV28 to TRBJ2-7; 7 bases map to TRBD2. The CDR3 runs to 14 residues. V lost 3 bases, J lost 3 bases, and 5 bases stayed unmatched. The V gene's germline CDR1 is MDHEN and CDR2 SYDVKM. This CDR3 reads CASSFQGGVYEQYF. The CDR3 bases are TGTGCCAGCAGTTTTCAGGGAGGGGTCTACGAGCAGTACTTC.

The J gene is TRBJ1-4, the V gene TRBV28, with TRBD1 identical over 8 bases. Germline assignment: CDR1 MDHEN and CDR2 SYDVKM. The CDR3 sequence is 15 residues long. With V trimmed by 5 bases and J by 4 bases, 6 bases remained unmatched. The CDR3, as DNA: TGTGCCAGCAGTCGCAGGGGGCGGGTTAATGAAAAACTGTTTTTT. Translation gives CASSRRGRVNEKLFF.

This clone was seen at least ten times. This sequence joins TRBV10-3 and TRBJ2-3; 7 bases agree with TRBD1. Germline CDR1 is ENHRY and CDR2 is SYGVKD. V lost 10 bases, J lost 2 bases, and 3 bases stayed unmatched. The CDR3 length is 12 residues. The CDR3 DNA reads TGTGCCACCGGGACAGACACAGATACGCAGTATTTT. This encodes CATGTDTDTQYF.

This clone occurred a few times. One end of the junction does not line up with germline, which may come from a read error. The V call is TRBV7-9, the J call TRBJ2-7; possible D gene TRBD2, 5 bases. The germline V gene encodes CDR1 SEHNR and CDR2 FQNEAQ (reference sequence). The CDR3 totals 14 residues. The CDR3 protein is CASSLGGDSHEQYF. The CDR3 region has the DNA TGTGCCAGCAGCTTAGGGGGAGACTCCCACGAGCAGTACTTC.

The J gene is TRBJ2-1, the V gene TRBV7-2, with no clear D. Trimming shortened V by 6 bases and J by 8 bases, and 20 bases separated the two germline ends. CDR1 and CDR2 (germline): SGHTA, FQGNSA. This CDR3 comprises 15 residues. The CDR3 region is CASRDRRRPGDEQFF. As DNA, the CDR3 is TGTGCCAGCAGAGACCGCCGAAGACCCGGAGATGAGCAGTTCTTC.

The table lists this clone with a few counts. The rearrangement uses TRBV4-2 and TRBJ2-1; 7 bases align to TRBD1. V trimming: 3 bases; J trimming: 8 bases; junction bases outside the gene matches: 7. The CDR3 contains 14 residues. Germline CDR1 reads LGHNA; CDR2 reads YNFKEQ. The CDR3 sequence is CASSHATGLDEQFF. The CDR3 DNA reads as TGTGCCAGCAGCCATGCGACAGGGCTCGATGAGCAGTTCTTC.

The V gene is TRBV4-2, the J gene TRBJ2-1, with D maybe TRBD2 (6 bases). Trimming removed 1 base at V and 13 bases at J, with 11 bases between. Germline loops: CDR1 LGHNA, CDR2 YNFKEQ. This CDR3 has 12 residues. The CDR3 bases are TGTGCCAGCAGCCAAGTGGGCACTAGCCAGTTCTTC. It is translated as CASSQVGTSQFF.

The table lists this clone with many counts. The genes are TRBV6-6 and TRBJ1-5; D is perhaps TRBD1 (6 bases). Germline V CDR1 and CDR2: MNHNY, SVGAGI (reference sequence). Trimming took off 6 bases at V and 7 bases at J, with 19 bases between the two ends. CDR3 length: 15 amino acids. The CDR3 region has the DNA TGTGCCAGCAGCCTACCTGGGGGCCAAGTGCAGCCCCAGCATTTT. Its protein product is CASSLPGGQVQPQHF.

A few counts support this clone. CDR3 amino acids: CASSSTGTGDTEAFF. CDR3 in DNA: TGTGCCAGCAGCTCGACCGGGACAGGGGACACTGAAGCTTTCTTT. The rearrangement uses TRBV11-2 and TRBJ1-1; 10 bases match TRBD1. This CDR3 has 15 amino acids. The J segment lost 3 bases and the V segment lost 4 bases, leaving 5 bases of the junction unmatched. The germline gives CDR1 SGHAT, CDR2 FQNNGV. Full variable domain (remainder filled in from reference TRBV11-2 and TRBJ1-1): EAGVAQSPRYKIIEKRQSVAFWCNPISGHATLYWYQQILGQGPKLLIQFQNNGVVDDSQLPKDRFSAERLKGVDSTLKIQPAKLEDSAVYLCASSSTGTGDTEAFFGQGTRLTVV.

In its sample, this clone was seen a few times. The J gene is TRBJ1-2, the V gene TRBV2, with unresolved D. The CDR3 length is 15 residues. Trimming stripped 5 bases from V and 7 bases from J, with 20 bases between. CDR1 is SNHLY and CDR2 is FYNNEI in the germline V gene. The CDR3 is CASSSRFATNSGYTF. CDR3 sequence (DNA): TGTGCCAGCAGTAGCCGGTTCGCCACCAATTCTGGCTACACCTTC.

This rearrangement joins TRBV29-1 to TRBJ2-3, with 10 bases fitting TRBD2. The CDR3 spans 13 residues. Germline CDR1 SQVTM, CDR2 ANQGSEA. After removal of 8 bases from V and 4 bases from J, the junction contained 6 bases not matched to a gene. CDR3 sequence: CSIVAGGSDTQYF. The CDR3, as DNA: TGCAGCATAGTAGCGGGAGGTTCAGATACGCAGTATTTT.

The CDR3 sequence is CASSSGQGQEAQHF. As DNA, the CDR3 is TGTGCCAGCAGCTCTGGACAGGGCCAAGAGGCCCAGCATTTT. The rearrangement uses TRBV7-2 and TRBJ1-5, with 8 bases identical to TRBD1. The CDR3 is made up of 14 amino acids. Germline V lookup: CDR1 SGHTA, CDR2 FQGNSA. The V and J ends lost 4 bases and 11 bases, in that order; junction bases with no gene match: 10.

This clone was detected a few times. J is TRBJ1-3 and V is TRBV5-6, with D unresolved. CDR1 and CDR2 (germline): SGHDT, YYEEEE. V lost 2 bases and J lost 8, with 11 bases in between. This CDR3 spans 13 amino acids. CDR3 sequence reads: CASSFLYGDTIYF. The CDR3 coding sequence is TGTGCCAGCAGCTTCCTCTACGGGGACACCATATATTTT. Combining the CDR3 with reference TRBV5-6 and TRBJ1-3 gives the whole variable domain DAGVTQSPTHLIKTRGQQVTLRCSPKSGHDTVSWYQQALGQGPQFIFQYYEEEERQRGNFPDRFSGHQFPNYSSELNVNALLLGDSALYLCASSFLYGDTIYFGEGSWLTVV.